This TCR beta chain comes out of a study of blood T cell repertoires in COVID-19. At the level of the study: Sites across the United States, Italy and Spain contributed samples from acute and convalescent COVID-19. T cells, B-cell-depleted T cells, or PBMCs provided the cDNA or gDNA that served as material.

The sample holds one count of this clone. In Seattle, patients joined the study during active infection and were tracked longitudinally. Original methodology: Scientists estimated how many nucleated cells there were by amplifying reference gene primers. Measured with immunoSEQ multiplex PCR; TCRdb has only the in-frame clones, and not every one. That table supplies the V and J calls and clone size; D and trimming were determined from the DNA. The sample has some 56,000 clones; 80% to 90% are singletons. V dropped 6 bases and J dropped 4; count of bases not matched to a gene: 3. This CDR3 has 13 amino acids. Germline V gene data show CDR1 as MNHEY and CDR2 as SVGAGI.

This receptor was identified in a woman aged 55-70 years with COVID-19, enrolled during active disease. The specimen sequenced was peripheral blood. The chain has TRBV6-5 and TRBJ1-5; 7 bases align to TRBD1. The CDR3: CASRDRTNQPQHF. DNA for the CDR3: TGTGCCAGCAGGGACAGGACAAATCAGCCCCAGCATTTT.